This TCR beta chain was retrieved from a study of cytomegalovirus exposure and HLA in healthy donors (dated by TCRdb to 2016 to 2017). A note on the overall study: In an earlier analysis of 550 to 750 of the donors, 276 Gb of sequence data and 90 million to 120 million unique TCR beta sequences from about 179 million T cells were reported. An early release covering 550 to 650 HLA-typed donors comprised about 300 gigabases of sequencing data and tens of millions of unique TCR sequences. The genetic ancestry cluster associated with self-reported Caucasian donors included around four fifths of the roughly 400 genotyped donors. The study aimed to test whether signatures of past pathogen exposure could be identified by cataloging public T cell receptors. The study profiled the T cell repertoires of 500 to 800 subjects by immunosequencing and related them to cytomegalovirus serostatus. In addition to the first cohort of approximately 670 subjects, a separate validation cohort of approximately 120 different subjects was used. The study combined high-throughput TCR immunosequencing, statistical association of individual TCRs with disease status, and machine learning to predict cytomegalovirus infection status. A later analysis re-examined previously published TCR beta repertoires from more than 600 donors and added high-resolution HLA genotyping to investigate patterns of TCR occurrence. The later analysis used no new phenotypic data to find candidate immune exposures, relying instead on TCR beta sequences and their occurrence across donors. An earlier analysis of approximately 500 of the donors applied high-throughput TCR beta sequencing to assess whether each TCR beta V gene segment acted as functional or pseudogenic. Alongside the repertoire data, information on donor age, sex, ethnicity and CMV serostatus was compiled. In a later genetic analysis, genome-wide SNP genotypes for about three fifths of the roughly 670 donors were used, and that subset was treated as a discovery cohort. Every repertoire in the discovery cohort had been generated on one and the same sequencing platform. HLA typing covered class I and class II loci at four-digit resolution. The number of typed donors differed by locus: roughly 620-640 for A, B, C, DRB1 and DQB1; some 500 for DQA1; around 610 for DPA1; and about 450 for DPB1. Several DR-DQ haplotypes were treated as single units for association and clustering because of strong linkage in the cohort. Across some 400 genotyped donors of the cohort, an average of about 200,000 unique TCR beta nucleotide sequences per donor were sequenced, and roughly 18% of those sequences were non-productive. Summary of the overall study and its limitations: A few of the identified cytomegalovirus-associated TCR beta chains were confirmed in vitro to be specific for cytomegalovirus antigens. Cytomegalovirus status was reported to be diagnosed by the classifier with high specificity and sensitivity in both the original and validation cohorts. In a later analysis, several top co-occurrence clusters were reported to appear linked to parvovirus B19, influenza, CMV and Epstein-Barr virus. In the study, some 180 TCR beta chains were listed as associated with cytomegalovirus. In a later analysis, some 18,000 TCR beta sequences were associated with specific HLA alleles at a false discovery rate of 0.05. A later analysis found that most CMV-associated TCR beta chains appeared HLA-restricted, with HLA associations seemingly driven largely by CMV exposure. Presence/absence analyses assumed roughly uniform sequencing depth across donors, an assumption that may not hold. Only TCR beta chains were sequenced in this cohort, and the absence of alpha or paired-chain data limited detectable features. Compared with the roughly 700-donor mean, donors in an Asian-associated ancestry cluster had fewer N-insertions in productive TCRs, according to a later genetic analysis. An association between a missense DCLRE1C variant and V-gene and J-gene trimming of TCR beta chains was found in a later genetic analysis and replicated in an independent cohort. In an earlier analysis of about 600 of the donors, most TCR beta V segments appeared in productive rearrangements about 87% or about 30% of the time, broadly matching IMGT annotations. Because some donors lacked HLA typing at each locus, the association tests relied only on the typed subset. Correlated functional status among segregating V segments might reflect linkage disequilibrium, but an unknown experimental factor could not be ruled out. The sequencing pipeline was judged likely to have produced a cluster of highly shared sequence variants as a technical artifact. When HLA alleles, especially DR and DQ, strongly co-occurred, TCR associations were difficult to assign to individual alleles. Most TCR sequences were observed very rarely across donors, whereas some public TCRs were present in many individuals. According to a later analysis, TCR association rates differed among HLA loci, with DRB1 alleles showing the most associated TCRs and HLA-C alleles showing the fewest. A further reported finding was that TCR beta sequences accurately predicted the HLA-A and HLA-B alleles for most subjects in the first cohort. Immune exposure information for the cohort was limited to CMV serostatus. It was suggested by the authors that the approach could potentially be generalized to other disease states and immunological phenotypes. A later analysis found that HLA-associated TCR beta chains were more clonally expanded and had lower generation probabilities than equally common non-associated chains. Because counts were too low, about 18 rarely observed V segments, including chromosome 9 orphons, were excluded from the earlier analysis of around 590 of the donors.

The library was built by means of the immunoSEQ multiplex PCR assay. A mixture of 60 forward primers for TCR Vbeta segments and 13 reverse primers for TCR Jbeta segments was used in the multiplex PCR. The CDR3 region of rearranged TCR beta genes was amplified from genomic DNA by a multiplex PCR assay. Amplified TCR beta libraries were sequenced as 87-base-pair reads on the Illumina HiSeq System. The study's own analysis went as follows. A later analysis counted approximately 84 million unique TCR beta chains across the 670 or so repertoires, and about 10 million of these chains were shared by at least two donors. Raw reads were error-corrected and collapsed into unique sequences by a nearest-neighbor algorithm in which closely related sequences were merged to remove PCR and sequencing errors. To assign V, D and J gene segments, CDR3 sequences were aligned to IMGT reference sequences. For a sequence to be retained, a match of at least six nucleotides to both a V gene segment and a J gene segment was required. Rearrangements were classified as productive when the CDR3 lacked stop codons and remained in frame with V and J, and all other rearrangements were classified as non-productive. CDR3 was defined by IMGT convention, running from the second conserved V-encoded cysteine to the conserved J-encoded phenylalanine. In an earlier analysis of around 570 of the donors, sequences lacking an unambiguous match to a single V gene segment were excluded. In an earlier analysis of approximately 500 of the donors, a V segment was called functional when productive rearrangements were above 56.7%, and segregating when the standard deviation between donors exceeded 5%. A statistical classification framework was built to diagnose cytomegalovirus status from the catalog of TCR beta chain sequences. In a later analysis, V and J genes were assigned by comparing TCR nucleotide sequences against IMGT/GENE-DB human TR gene sequences. In a later analysis, CDR3 sequences and most-parsimonious VDJ recombination scenarios were assigned using the TCRdist pipeline. In a later analysis, each TCR beta chain was defined by its CDR3 amino acid sequence together with its V-gene family, and reads without a unique V-gene family were excluded. As a way to deal with suspected cross-contamination and a sequencing artifact, a later analysis dropped 450 to 600 nucleotide sequences that were highly shared and had low generation probability. In a later analysis, a clonal expansion index for each public chain was calculated from normalized within-repertoire ranks of inferred template counts. In a later analysis, generation probabilities were computed using a VDJ recombination model fitted to out-of-frame rearrangements, and the results were checked against IGoR. In a later analysis, hypergeometric tests were used to score TCR-TCR, TCR-HLA and TCR-CMV co-occurrence, with a repertoire-size bias correction applied to TCR pairs. False discovery rates were estimated in a later analysis by permuting HLA or CMV assignments 20 times. In a later analysis, co-occurring TCRs were grouped with DBSCAN, and TCRdist sequence similarity was added when clustering was performed within HLA-allele-positive subsets. Co-occurrence clustering excluded repertoires with fewer than 30,000 or more than 120,000 public chains, plus five with anomalous nucleotide sharing. Drawn from immuneACCESS, this table holds only the in-frame rearrangements with V and J called that TCRdb kept. Clones are partly lost; checked studies trace under half to an unresolved V gene and leave the rest unexplained. The V and J calls and the clone size are those of that table, but D and trimming were determined from the DNA. This sample has some 97,000 clones in its table, and 65% to 75% of those were observed once. The ten largest clones take up about 4.3% of the sample.

The cohort comprised more than 550 healthy bone marrow donors. At the time of sampling, every cohort member was nominally healthy, though immune exposures that went unrecorded were likely present. The donor was CMV seropositive and was included in the group of 250 to 300 seropositive cohort members. Each donor provided a peripheral blood sample, and peripheral blood mononuclear cells were used for TCR beta sequencing. Genomic DNA was extracted from the blood cell samples with the Qiagen DNeasy Blood Extraction Kit. A remark on this clone: The antigen this receptor binds is unknown. No much larger clone is present one base from it, and per-base qualities are unavailable.

The sequence was obtained from a woman younger than 35 in good health and CMV-seropositive. Sequences were obtained from PBMCs.

Read as DNA, the sequence is TGTGCCAGCAGCTTAGGAGTAGCGGGAGTCGAGCAGTACTTC. Translation gives CASSLGVAGVEQYF. The V and J segments used are TRBV11-3 and TRBJ2-7; 9 bases in the middle match TRBD2. The germline V gene specifies SGHNT as CDR1 and YENEEA as CDR2. V is cut back by 1 base and J by 6 bases, with 4 bases in the junction unmatched. The CDR3 measures 14 amino acids from cysteine to phenylalanine. Only the CDR3 portion is preserved as DNA: 42 bases, with reading frame beginning at the first base.